Sequencing of this TCR beta chain was carried out in a study of T-cell memory formation after mild COVID-19 (dated by TCRdb to about 2021). Regarding the research as a whole: Most TCR sequence clusters were specific to one of the two donors. The cohort was made up of two young adult volunteers, one female and one male, who were previously healthy. T-cell clones expanding and contracting after mild COVID-19 in a couple of donors were tracked by longitudinal TCRalpha and TCRbeta repertoire sequencing. The full study reports these points: The second-wave clones that peaked on day 37 were not confirmed to be SARS-CoV-2 specific. The detection of some responding clones in pre-infection memory suggests that pre-existing cross-reactive memory T cells joined the SARS-CoV-2 response. Contracting CD4+ clones were located mainly in the CM and EM memory subsets, whereas CD8+ clones were found to be enriched in EMRA. Only two mild cases were covered by the study, and larger cohorts that include severe cases with pre-infection samples were considered necessary. Balanced CD4/CD8 phenotypes were observed for clones contracting from day 15 to 85, whereas a bias towards CD4+ was observed for a second wave of clones expanding from day 15 to 37.

Instrument used: Illumina NovaSeq 6000. TCRalpha and TCRbeta cDNA libraries were constructed by 5'RACE with constant-segment primers, with sample barcodes and unique molecular identifiers being introduced. RNA was extracted from every sample with Trizol reagent. Libraries were amplified in two PCR steps, with a second sample barcode and Illumina TruSeq adapters added in the second step. Sequencing of the libraries was done on an Illumina NovaSeq, producing 2 x 150 bp paired-end reads. Per the source publication's procedure: Reads were demultiplexed and collapsed into UMI-guided consensus sequences with migec v1.2.7. Using mixcr v2.1.11, UMI consensuses were aligned to TRA and TRB V and J templates and then assembled into clonotypes. Expanded or contracted clonotypes were those called significant by both edgeR and NoisET, with noise models trained on biological replicates. For edgeR calls, a false discovery rate-adjusted p below 0.01 and a log2 fold-change threshold of 1 were applied. PCA with hierarchical clustering of max-normalized trajectories of the 1000 most abundant clonotypes was used as exploratory dynamics analysis. Separately sequenced CD4+ and CD8+ repertoires were used to assign the CD4 or CD8 phenotype of responding clones. TCRdb trimmed public reads at Q25 via fastp, called clones via MiXCR and kept in-frame beta chains. Each CDR3 protein appears once, grouped with its most common genes and DNA. These V and J calls are TCRdb output, not the study's own analysis. This sample has 140,000 to 150,000 distinct CDR3 sequences in its table, and 20% to 25% of those were observed once. In total, the top ten clones hold approximately 25% of the sample.

Reading from cysteine to phenylalanine, the CDR3 counts 15 amino acids. Of the read, only the CDR3 DNA is kept; its 45 bases are in frame from base 1. Taken from the germline V gene, the CDR1 and CDR2 loops are MGHRA and YSYEKL. V has 3 bases trimmed and J has 6 bases trimmed; junction bases matching no gene number 7. This clonotype was counted between two and nine times. Its specific antigen is unknown. The input lacks base qualities; no much larger clone sits a single base away. PBMCs were isolated by Ficoll-Paque density gradient centrifugation. The TCR sequence derives from an adult woman who had mild COVID-19 (a few samples of this study predate the infection). The sample titles of this study are shuffled in the database, so cell type and time point are left out; the donor was told from shared clones. The sequencing sample was made of PBMCs or a T cell subset sorted from them (not recorded which). The chain uses TRBV4-1 and TRBJ1-4, with TRBD1 matching 7 junction bases. The CDR3 corresponds to CASSQGPGGDEKLFF. Here is the DNA: TGCGCCAGCAGCCAGGGACCAGGGGGAGATGAAAAACTGTTTTTT.